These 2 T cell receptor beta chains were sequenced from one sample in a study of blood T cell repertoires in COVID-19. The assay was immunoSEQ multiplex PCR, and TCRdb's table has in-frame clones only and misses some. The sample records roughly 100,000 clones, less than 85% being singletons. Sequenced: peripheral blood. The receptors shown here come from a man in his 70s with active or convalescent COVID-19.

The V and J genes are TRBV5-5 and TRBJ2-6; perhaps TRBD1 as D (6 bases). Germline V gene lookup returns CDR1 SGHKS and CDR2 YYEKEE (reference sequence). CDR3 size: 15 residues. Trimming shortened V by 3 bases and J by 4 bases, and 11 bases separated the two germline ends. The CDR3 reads CASSSRGGGANVLTF. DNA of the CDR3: TGTGCCAGCAGCTCCAGGGGTGGAGGGGCCAACGTCCTGACTTTC.

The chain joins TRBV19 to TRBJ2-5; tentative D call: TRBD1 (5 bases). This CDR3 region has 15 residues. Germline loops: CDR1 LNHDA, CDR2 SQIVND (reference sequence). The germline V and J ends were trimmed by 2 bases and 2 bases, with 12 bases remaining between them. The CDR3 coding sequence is TGTGCCAGTAGTATATCTGGGGCGCGGCAAGAGACCCAGTACTTC. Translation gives CASSISGARQETQYF.